Listed below are T cell receptor beta chains from one sample, sequenced in a study of vaccination effects on CD4 cells after COVID-19. These receptors have no known antigen. Profiled with immunoSEQ multiplex PCR; TCRdb holds only in-frame clones, not every one. The sample has over 8,000 clones, roughly 80% seen once. Source: CD4+ T cells from PBMCs cultured without peptide, taken after COVID-19 vaccination. The receptors stem from a human donor who received a COVID-19 vaccine. Each CDR3 is given with its conserved first and last residue. A D gene is named only where the DNA matches it firmly. Some rows mark clone size as missing; the rest say once, few, many or name a class of expanded clone.

D gene: NA; V gene: TRBV9; clone size: NA; J gene: TRBJ2-2; CDR3 protein: CASSVGSANTGELFF
D gene: NA; V gene: TRBV5-1; clone size: NA; J gene: TRBJ2-1; CDR3 protein: CASRQGSGVGMSEQFF
D gene: TRBD1; V gene: TRBV7-9; clone size: NA; J gene: TRBJ2-5; CDR3 protein: CASSRDPGQGAWETQYF
D gene: NA; V gene: TRBV6-5; clone size: NA; J gene: TRBJ2-7; CDR3 protein: CASSPQGSPSYEQYF
D gene: NA; V gene: TRBV18; clone size: NA; J gene: TRBJ1-4; CDR3 protein: CASSPDINEKLFF
D gene: NA; V gene: TRBV5-1; clone size: once; J gene: TRBJ2-7; CDR3 protein: CASSLGTAAYSYEQYF
D gene: NA; V gene: TRBV6-5; clone size: NA; J gene: TRBJ2-7; CDR3 protein: CASSRPGSHHEQYF
D gene: TRBD1; V gene: TRBV25-1; clone size: NA; J gene: TRBJ1-2; CDR3 protein: CASSEAGGSGYTF
D gene: NA; V gene: TRBV5-5; clone size: NA; J gene: TRBJ2-6; CDR3 protein: CASTSPSGANVLTF
D gene: NA; V gene: TRBV5-4; clone size: NA; J gene: TRBJ1-6; CDR3 protein: CASSTVGHSPLHF
D gene: TRBD2; V gene: TRBV5-4; clone size: NA; J gene: TRBJ2-1; CDR3 protein: CASSLTSGGHNEQFF
D gene: NA; V gene: TRBV21-1; clone size: once; J gene: TRBJ2-1; CDR3 protein: CASSKDGGGRYNEQFF
D gene: NA; V gene: TRBV5-4; clone size: NA; J gene: TRBJ1-4; CDR3 protein: CASSLAAGGEDEKLFF
D gene: TRBD1; V gene: TRBV4-2; clone size: NA; J gene: TRBJ2-6; CDR3 protein: CASSQDRGTSGANVLTF
D gene: NA; V gene: TRBV15; clone size: NA; J gene: TRBJ1-5; CDR3 protein: CATSRDWPGVSNQPQHF
D gene: NA; V gene: TRBV4-3; clone size: few; J gene: TRBJ1-1; CDR3 protein: CASSQVLLDTEAFF
D gene: NA; V gene: TRBV4-3; clone size: once; J gene: TRBJ2-3; CDR3 protein: CASSPSWGVTDTQYF
D gene: TRBD1; V gene: TRBV4-3; clone size: few; J gene: TRBJ1-1; CDR3 protein: CASSQDPQGGPTEAFF
D gene: TRBD1; V gene: TRBV18; clone size: NA; J gene: TRBJ2-1; CDR3 protein: CASSPPPQGAAEQFF
D gene: NA; V gene: TRBV30; clone size: NA; J gene: TRBJ2-1; CDR3 protein: CAWSVLAPYEQFF
D gene: TRBD1; V gene: TRBV7-3; clone size: NA; J gene: TRBJ1-1; CDR3 protein: CASSLDRGLGTEAFF
D gene: NA; V gene: TRBV4-1; clone size: few; J gene: TRBJ2-1; CDR3 protein: CASSPPLAGTTNEQFF
D gene: TRBD1; V gene: TRBV19; clone size: NA; J gene: TRBJ1-1; CDR3 protein: CASRTTRDSSKAFF
D gene: TRBD2; V gene: TRBV30; clone size: once; J gene: TRBJ2-3; CDR3 protein: CAWSSGAQYF
D gene: NA; V gene: TRBV9; clone size: NA; J gene: TRBJ1-2; CDR3 protein: CASTDLGRPSGYTF
D gene: NA; V gene: TRBV9; clone size: few; J gene: TRBJ2-1; CDR3 protein: CASSASRDRGEQFF
D gene: TRBD2; V gene: TRBV7-9; clone size: NA; J gene: TRBJ2-3; CDR3 protein: CASSLVGGGGADTQYF
D gene: NA; V gene: TRBV19; clone size: NA; J gene: TRBJ2-1; CDR3 protein: CASTRLGGGPGEQFF
D gene: NA; V gene: TRBV19; clone size: NA; J gene: TRBJ1-1; CDR3 protein: CASSDPMAGGGAFF
D gene: TRBD1; V gene: TRBV5-6; clone size: NA; J gene: TRBJ2-5; CDR3 protein: CASSLRIRGRETQYF
D gene: TRBD1; V gene: TRBV18; clone size: NA; J gene: TRBJ1-1; CDR3 protein: CASSPLDRDTEAFF
D gene: NA; V gene: TRBV29-1; clone size: NA; J gene: TRBJ1-2; CDR3 protein: CSVEDRSGGGYTF
D gene: TRBD2; V gene: TRBV7-9; clone size: NA; J gene: TRBJ2-5; CDR3 protein: CASTAGALAGVETQYF
D gene: NA; V gene: TRBV3-1/TRBV3-2; clone size: NA; J gene: TRBJ1-1; CDR3 protein: CASSPTSQTANTEAFF
D gene: NA; V gene: TRBV29-1; clone size: NA; J gene: TRBJ2-1; CDR3 protein: CSVGLGSNEQFF
D gene: NA; V gene: TRBV7-8; clone size: NA; J gene: TRBJ1-6; CDR3 protein: CASSLDSSYNSPLHF
D gene: TRBD1; V gene: TRBV5-1; clone size: NA; J gene: TRBJ1-2; CDR3 protein: CASSSNTPGQPPNYGYTF
D gene: NA; V gene: TRBV19; clone size: NA; J gene: TRBJ1-5; CDR3 protein: CASSISQGYQPQHF
D gene: NA; V gene: TRBV15; clone size: NA; J gene: TRBJ2-7; CDR3 protein: CATSYSDRRASYEQYF
D gene: NA; V gene: TRBV10-3; clone size: NA; J gene: TRBJ1-5; CDR3 protein: CAISESRTGVGNQPQHF
D gene: TRBD1; V gene: TRBV2; clone size: NA; J gene: TRBJ1-2; CDR3 protein: CASMGQGNYGYTF
D gene: NA; V gene: TRBV3-1/TRBV3-2; clone size: NA; J gene: TRBJ2-5; CDR3 protein: CASSQVLETQYF